The 2 T cell receptor beta chains listed next were all sequenced from one sample in a study of blood T cell repertoires in COVID-19. Profiling relied on immunoSEQ multiplex PCR, and the TCRdb table lists in-frame clones only, not all of them. Of under 150,000 clones detected, about 80% appear once; the ten largest clones hold approximately 25%. The sequenced sample consisted of peripheral blood. The receptor source for this set is a human donor in a cohort sampled during active COVID-19.

The chain employs TRBV2 and TRBJ1-1, with unresolved D. Germline V gene sequence: CDR1 SNHLY, CDR2 FYNNEI. This CDR3 is 13 amino acids long. V lost 5 bases and J 5 bases, leaving 12 bases between the germline ends. CDR3 sequence (DNA): TGTGCCAGCAGTCCCGAGGGTGGGACTGAAGCTTTCTTT. Translating gives CASSPEGGTEAFF. Full variable domain (remainder filled in from reference TRBV2 and TRBJ1-1): EPEVTQTPSHQVTQMGQEVILRCVPISNHLYFYWYRQILGQKVEFLVSFYNNEISEKSEIFDDQFSVERPDGSNFTLKIRSTKLEDSAMYFCASSPEGGTEAFFGQGTRLTVV.

The V and J genes are TRBV4-1 and TRBJ2-3; TRBD2 might be the D (5 bases). V was clipped by 3 bases and J by 2 bases, with 12 bases between them. CDR3 length: 15 amino acids. CDR1 is MGHRA and CDR2 is YSYEKL in the germline V gene. The CDR3 DNA reads TGCGCCAGCAGCCACCTGGGGAGTGACACAGATACGCAGTATTTT. The encoded protein is CASSHLGSDTDTQYF.